This TCR beta chain was recovered during a study of T cells after posttransplantation cyclophosphamide. Study-level findings and limits: TRB clonality was highly associated with recipient CMV seropositivity and reactivation. Skin or GI-infiltrating T cells shared few TRB sequences with blood. Donor CD8+ memory clones often dominated recipient blood repertoires at later times.

The CDR3 runs to 15 residues. CDR1 and CDR2 from the germline V gene are LNHDA and SQIVND (reference sequence). Trimming removed 0 bases from V and 7 bases from J, with 13 bases in between. Peripheral blood was collected from the related graft donor on the marrow donation day. Assay used: immunoSEQ multiplex PCR; TCRdb lists only in-frame clones, some missing. This table has 45,000 to 60,000 clones, roughly 93% appearing once. Notes on this clone: The antigen is not known.

This clonotype was sampled from a woman in her fifties or sixties in good health and a related stem cell transplant donor. Material for sequencing was PBMCs. The chain recombines TRBV19 with TRBJ1-5; a weak D match, TRBD1 (6 bases). The CDR3, as DNA: TGTGCCAGTAGTATAGACGGGGGGGCGAGGCAGCCCCAGCATTTT. This translates into CASSIDGGARQPQHF. The complete variable domain, with remaining parts taken from reference TRBV19 and TRBJ1-5, reads DGGITQSPKYLFRKEGQNVTLSCEQNLNHDAMYWYRQDPGQGLRLIYYSQIVNDFQKGDIAEGYSVSREKKESFPLTVTSAQKNPTAFYLCASSIDGGARQPQHFGDGTRLSIL.